What follows are 7 T cell receptor beta chains derived from one specimen sequenced in a study of T cell responses to AZD1222 COVID-19 vaccine. Repertoires were generated with immunoSEQ multiplex PCR, while TCRdb's copy carries only in-frame clones and drops some. In the table there are roughly 140,000 clones, about 91% of which are singletons. The specimen was peripheral blood, collected on day 0 of MenACWY control vaccination. The receptors come from an adult in good health.

Remarks on this clone: The same CDR3 also results from other DNA sequences found in this sample. The genes are TRBV6-5 and TRBJ2-4, with no clear D. CDR1 MNHEY and CDR2 SVGAGI come from the germline V gene. V lost 10 bases, J lost 0 bases, and 10 bases lay in between. CDR3 length: 13 residues. CDR3 in DNA: TGTGCCATCGAAGGACCAGCCAAAAACATTCAGTACTTC. Amino acids: CAIEGPAKNIQYF.

This rearrangement joins TRBV4-2 to TRBJ2-2, with TRBD2 as a possible D gene (6 bases). This CDR3 is built from 13 residues. With 4 bases removed from V and 6 bases from J, the gap between germline ends came to 9 bases. Germline V gives CDR1 LGHNA, CDR2 YNFKEQ. CDR3 residues: CASSPRLAGELFF. Here the CDR3 DNA reads TGTGCCAGCAGCCCCCGACTAGCCGGGGAGCTGTTTTTT.

The CDR3, as DNA: TGTGCCAGCAGGGCCTCCGGGGCCTCCTACGAGCAGTACTTC. Translation gives CASRASGASYEQYF. The chain uses TRBV28 and TRBJ2-7; tentatively, D is TRBD1 or TRBD2 (5 bases each). The length of the CDR3 is 14 residues. V was trimmed by 6 bases and J by 0 bases, leaving 12 bases between them. Germline V CDR1 and CDR2: MDHEN, SYDVKM. The full variable domain, completed using reference TRBV28 and TRBJ2-7, is DVKVTQSSRYLVKRTGEKVFLECVQDMDHENMFWYRQDPGLGLRLIYFSYDVKMKEKGDIPEGYSVSREKKERFSLILESASTNQTSMYLCASRASGASYEQYFGPGTRLTVT.

As regards this clone: The same CDR3 arises from other DNA sequences in this sample as well. V and J are TRBV29-1 and TRBJ1-2; no definite D call. The CDR3 has 11 amino acids. With 1 base removed from V and 2 bases from J, the gap between germline ends came to 2 bases. Germline-derived CDR1 and CDR2 are SQVTM and ANQGSEA. In DNA, the CDR3 is TGCAGCGTTGAAGGAAACTATGGCTACACCTTC. This sequence encodes CSVEGNYGYTF.

The rearrangement uses TRBV14 and TRBJ2-1; D unresolved. Trimming shortened V by 1 base and J by 3 bases, and 4 bases separated the two germline ends. The V gene's germline CDR1 is SGHDN and CDR2 FVKESK. This CDR3 region has 13 residues. The CDR3 sequence is CASSQGLYNEQFF. CDR3 nucleotide sequence: TGTGCCAGCAGCCAAGGTCTCTACAATGAGCAGTTCTTC.

This clone was observed a few times. The chain employs TRBV7-2 and TRBJ2-4; 8 nucleotides align to TRBD1. Germline assignment: CDR1 SGHTA and CDR2 FQGNSA. The CDR3 has 14 amino acids. Trimming cost V 3 bases and J 7 bases; bases outside gene matches: 5. CDR3 protein: CASSFRTGRNIQYF. The CDR3 nucleotides are TGTGCCAGCAGCTTCCGGACAGGGCGCAACATTCAGTACTTC. The whole variable domain, remainder taken from reference TRBV7-2 and TRBJ2-4, is GAGVSQSPSNKVTEKGKDVELRCDPISGHTALYWYRQSLGQGLEFLIYFQGNSAPDKSGLPSDRFSAERTGGSVSTLTIQRTQQEDSAVYLCASSFRTGRNIQYFGAGTRLSVL.

V gene TRBV18 combines with J gene TRBJ1-2; D unclear. Germline-derived CDR1 and CDR2 are KGHSH and LQKENI. The CDR3 has 13 residues. Trimming removed 3 bases from V and 3 bases from J, with 8 bases in between. The CDR3 region has the DNA TGTGCCAGCTCACCGACTAGCGACTATGGCTACACCTTC. Amino acids: CASSPTSDYGYTF.